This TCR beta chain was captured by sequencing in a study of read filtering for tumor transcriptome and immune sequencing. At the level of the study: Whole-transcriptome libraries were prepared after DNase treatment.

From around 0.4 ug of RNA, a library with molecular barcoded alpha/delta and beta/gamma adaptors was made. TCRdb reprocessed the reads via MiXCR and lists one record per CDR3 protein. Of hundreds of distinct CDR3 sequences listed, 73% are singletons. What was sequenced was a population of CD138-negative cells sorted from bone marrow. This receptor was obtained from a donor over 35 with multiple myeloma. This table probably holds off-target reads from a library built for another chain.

DNA of the CDR3: TGTGCCACCTCAGGACCTCTCAATGAGCAGTTCTTC. Translated: CATSGPLNEQFF. The J gene is TRBJ2-1, the V gene TRBV28; D unresolved. Trimming removed 10 bases at V and 6 bases at J, with 13 bases between. The CDR3 is 12 amino acids. Germline values: CDR1 MDHEN, CDR2 SYDVKM.